Each of the 16 T cell receptor beta chains below was sequenced from the same sample in a study of blood T cell repertoires in COVID-19 (dated by TCRdb to 2018 to 2020). The protocol used for the library was the immunoSEQ multiplex PCR assay. TCRdb mirrors the immuneACCESS table, restricted to in-frame sequences. Some clones are absent from its copies; in checked studies, under half trace to an unresolved V gene, and the reason for the others is unknown. The sample contains about 210,000 clones, 80% to 90% of them found a single time. About 9.3% of the sample is taken by the ten largest. The specimen sequenced was PBMCs or T cells enriched from blood (not recorded which). The receptors originated from a man younger than 35 with acute COVID-19.

The rearrangement uses TRBV12-5 and TRBJ1-1; 12 bases match TRBD1. The CDR3 length is 20 residues. J gave up 2 bases and V 0 bases, and 13 bases lay outside the gene matches. Germline assignment: CDR1 LGHNT and CDR2 FRNRAP. CDR3 bases: TGTGCTAGTGGTTTGGTACTAGGGACAGGGGGCGTTGGCGGTAACACTGAAGCTTTCTTT. Amino acid sequence: CASGLVLGTGGVGGNTEAFF.

This clone turned up a few times. The V call is TRBV29-1, the J call TRBJ2-5; the match to TRBD2 covers 11 bases. V was clipped by 7 bases and J by 5 bases; unmatched bases: 6. The CDR3 is made up of 13 amino acids. From germline, CDR1 is SQVTM and CDR2 ANQGSEA. The CDR3 coding sequence is TGCAGCGGCTTAGCGGGAGGGCGGGAGACCCAGTACTTC. Residues: CSGLAGGRETQYF.

The chain recombines TRBV28 with TRBJ2-3, with TRBD2 matching over 8 bases. V trimming: 8 bases; J trimming: 3 bases; junction bases outside the gene matches: 19. This CDR3 region has 18 residues. Per germline, CDR1 MDHEN and CDR2 SYDVKM. The CDR3 bases are TGTGCCAGCCAGGACAGTTTAAGCACTAGCGGATTTACAGATACGCAGTATTTT. It encodes CASQDSLSTSGFTDTQYF.

The rearrangement links TRBV28 to TRBJ2-7, with 7 nucleotides matching TRBD1. The CDR3 covers 16 residues. Germline V gene data show CDR1 as MDHEN and CDR2 as SYDVKM. The V segment lost 2 bases and the J segment 0 bases; nucleotides outside the gene matches: 7. In DNA, the CDR3 is TGTGCCAGCAGTTTAAAAACAGGGGTAAGCTCCTACGAGCAGTACTTC. This codes for CASSLKTGVSSYEQYF.

The CDR3 loop is CASSLESGRAGNEQFF. DNA for the CDR3: TGCGCCAGCAGCTTGGAGAGCGGGAGGGCGGGTAATGAGCAGTTCTTC. V gene TRBV5-1 combines with J gene TRBJ2-1; 10 nucleotides line up with TRBD2. The germline gives CDR1 SGHRS, CDR2 YFSETQ. This CDR3 spans 16 amino acids. J gave up 7 bases and V 0 bases, and 7 bases lay outside the gene matches.

This chain connects TRBV9 to TRBJ2-1; weak D call: TRBD2 (5 bases). This CDR3 region has 14 residues. Deletions cut 9 bases from V and 4 bases from J, with 17 bases between. Germline loops: CDR1 SGDLS, CDR2 YYNGEE. The CDR3 DNA sequence: TGTGCCACCTCGAGGGTCGGCCAATACAATGAGCAGTTCTTC. Translated: CATSRVGQYNEQFF.

This chain links TRBV19 with TRBJ2-2, with 7 bases that match TRBD2. J gave up 2 bases and V 4 bases, and 7 bases lay outside the gene matches. CDR1 is LNHDA, CDR2 SQIVND, per germline (reference sequence). This CDR3 spans 16 amino acids. The CDR3 spells CASSTPGLPNTGELFF. In DNA, the CDR3 is TGTGCCAGTAGTACACCGGGACTACCAAACACCGGGGAGCTGTTTTTT.

The chain carries TRBV28 and TRBJ2-1; D is unresolved. The length of the CDR3 is 14 residues. The V gene lost 6 bases and the J gene lost 8 bases, with 17 bases spanning the gap. Germline CDR1 and CDR2: MDHEN and SYDVKM. The CDR3 DNA sequence: TGTGCCAGCAGACCAGCGTCCGAGGTCGATGAGCAGTTCTTC. It specifies CASRPASEVDEQFF.

The rearrangement uses TRBV30 and TRBJ1-6; D might be TRBD1 (5 bases). CDR3 size: 15 residues. V lost 3 bases and J lost 6, with 15 bases in between. In germline, CDR1 is GTSNPN, CDR2 SVGIG (reference sequence). The CDR3 protein is CAWSPRRGGNSPLHF. The CDR3 DNA follows: TGTGCCTGGAGCCCAAGGAGGGGCGGTAATTCACCCCTCCACTTT.

The chain recombines TRBV10-2 with TRBJ2-3, with D maybe TRBD2 (6 bases). V lost 5 bases and J 6 bases, leaving 12 bases between the germline ends. The germline V gene encodes CDR1 WSHSY and CDR2 SAAADI. The CDR3 contains 13 residues. The CDR3 loop reads CASSMRTTDTQYF. CDR3 DNA sequence: TGCGCCAGCAGTATGAGGACTACGGATACGCAGTATTTT.

The rearrangement uses TRBV30 and TRBJ1-2; D gene uncertain. The CDR3 has 11 residues. Trimming removed 2 bases at V and 5 bases at J, with 6 bases between. Germline V lookup: CDR1 GTSNPN, CDR2 SVGIG (reference sequence). The CDR3 coding sequence is TGTGCCTGGAGTATAGCTTATGGCTACACCTTC. It codes for CAWSIAYGYTF.

CDR3 amino acids: CASSFFGGEQYF. The CDR3 coding sequence is TGTGCCAGCAGCTTTTTCGGGGGCGAGCAGTACTTC. This rearrangement joins TRBV5-6 to TRBJ2-7, with a tentative D call TRBD2 (6 bases). CDR3 length: 12 residues. The germline CDR1 and CDR2 sequences are SGHDT and YYEEEE. Trimming stripped 2 bases from V and 6 bases from J, with 9 bases between.

The chain has TRBV12-5 and TRBJ2-1; no reliable D call. The germline CDR1 and CDR2 sequences are LGHNT and FRNRAP. The CDR3 runs to 10 residues. V shed 6 bases and J shed 5 bases, with 2 bases lying between them. CDR3 sequence reads: CASGDNEQFF. CDR3 bases: TGTGCTAGTGGCGACAATGAGCAGTTCTTC.

With regard to this clone: The sample contains more than one DNA sequence encoding this CDR3. V is TRBV18 and J is TRBJ2-7; 9 bases fit TRBD2. This CDR3 comprises 13 residues. The V and J ends lost 6 bases and 5 bases, in that order; junction bases with no gene match: 5. Per the germline V gene, CDR1 is KGHSH and CDR2 is LQKENI. As DNA, the CDR3 is TGTGCCAGCTCCCCGGGGACTAGCAACGAGCAGTACTTC. Protein: CASSPGTSNEQYF.

This clone was detected once. The genes are TRBV29-1 and TRBJ2-7, with 9 bases lining up with TRBD1. This CDR3 comprises 15 residues. V lost 4 bases and J lost 2; bases outside the gene matches: 9. Germline V gives CDR1 SQVTM, CDR2 ANQGSEA. CDR3 residues: CSVVPGQGSTYEQYF. CDR3 coding DNA: TGCAGCGTTGTCCCGGGACAGGGTTCCACCTACGAGCAGTACTTC.

This rearrangement joins TRBV6-6 to TRBJ2-7; TRBD1 agrees at 9 bases. Germline V gives CDR1 MNHNY, CDR2 SVGAGI (reference sequence). The length of the CDR3 is 13 residues. The trim removed 2 bases at V and 5 bases at J, leaving 1 base unmatched. The CDR3 nucleotides read TGTGCCAGCAGTTACAGGGACAGGGACGAGCAGTACTTC. Residues: CASSYRDRDEQYF.